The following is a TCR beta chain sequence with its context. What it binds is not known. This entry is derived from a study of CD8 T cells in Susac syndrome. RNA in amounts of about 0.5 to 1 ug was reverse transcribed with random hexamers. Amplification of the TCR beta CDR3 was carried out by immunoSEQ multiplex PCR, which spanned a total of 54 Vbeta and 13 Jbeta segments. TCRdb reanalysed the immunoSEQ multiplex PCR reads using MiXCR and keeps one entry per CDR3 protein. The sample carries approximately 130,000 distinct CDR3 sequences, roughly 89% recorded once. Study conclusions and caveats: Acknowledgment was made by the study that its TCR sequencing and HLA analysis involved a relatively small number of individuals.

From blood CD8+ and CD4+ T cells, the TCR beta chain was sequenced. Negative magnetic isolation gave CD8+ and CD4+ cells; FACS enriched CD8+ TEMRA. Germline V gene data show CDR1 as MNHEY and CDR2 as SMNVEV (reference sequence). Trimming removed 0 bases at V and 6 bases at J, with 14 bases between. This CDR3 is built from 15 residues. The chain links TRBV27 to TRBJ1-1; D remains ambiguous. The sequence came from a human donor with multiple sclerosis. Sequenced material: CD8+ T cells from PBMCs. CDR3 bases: TGTGCCAGCAGTTTATCGGGAGAGGGCGCCGCTGAAGCTTTCTTT. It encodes CASSLSGEGAAEAFF.